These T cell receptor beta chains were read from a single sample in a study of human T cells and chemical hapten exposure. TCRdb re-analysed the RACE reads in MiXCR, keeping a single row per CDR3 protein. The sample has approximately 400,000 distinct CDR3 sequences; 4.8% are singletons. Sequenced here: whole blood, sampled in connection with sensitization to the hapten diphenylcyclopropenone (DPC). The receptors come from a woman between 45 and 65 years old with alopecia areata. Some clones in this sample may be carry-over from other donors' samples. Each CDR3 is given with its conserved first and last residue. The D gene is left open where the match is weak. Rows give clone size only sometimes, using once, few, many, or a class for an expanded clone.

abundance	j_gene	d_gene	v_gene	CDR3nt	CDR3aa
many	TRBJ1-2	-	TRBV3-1	TGTGCCAGCAGCCAAGCGGGGGGCGAAGACTATGGCTACACCTTC	CASSQAGGEDYGYTF
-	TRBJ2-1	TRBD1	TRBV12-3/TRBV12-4	TGTGCCAGCAGGGTAACAGGGGTAACCTACAATGAGCAGTTCTTC	CASRVTGVTYNEQFF
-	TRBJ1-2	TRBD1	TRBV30	TGTGCCTGGAGGGTCTCCCCGGGACAGGGGCGGTATGGCTACACCTTC	CAWRVSPGQGRYGYTF
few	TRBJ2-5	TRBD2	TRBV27	TGTGCCAGCAGTTTATTGGGAGGGGCCGGCAGGCAAGAGACCCAGTACTTC	CASSLLGGAGRQETQYF
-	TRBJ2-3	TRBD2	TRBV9	TGTGCCAGCAGCTTCTCGACTAGCGGGGGAGCCACAGATACGCAGTATTTT	CASSFSTSGGATDTQYF
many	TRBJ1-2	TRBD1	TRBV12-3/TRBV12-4	TGTGCCAGCAGTTTGGGACAGGATCCACTCCTTTTCTTC	CASSLGQDPLLFF
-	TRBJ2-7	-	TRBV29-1	TGCAGCGTTGAAGAATTCAGCCGGGACACGAGCTCCTACGAGCAGTACTTC	CSVEEFSRDTSSYEQYF
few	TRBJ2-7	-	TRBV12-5	TGTGCTAGTGGCCACTCCGACAGGTCCAGCCAGTACTTC	CASGHSDRSSQYF
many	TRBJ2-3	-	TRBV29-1	TGCACGGTGGCGGTAGCTGTAGATACGCAGTATTTT	CTVAVAVDTQYF
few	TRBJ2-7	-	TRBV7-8	TGTGCCAGCAGCCAACAATACGAGCAGTACTTC	CASSQQYEQYF
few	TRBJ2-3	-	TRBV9	TGTGCCAGCAGCGGAGGGACCGGGTCCTTGAGGAGGGATACGCAGTATTTT	CASSGGTGSLRRDTQYF
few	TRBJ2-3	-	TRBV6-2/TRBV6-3	TGTGCCAGCACCGAGACTGGGGGAGAGGCAGATACGCAGTATTTT	CASTETGGEADTQYF
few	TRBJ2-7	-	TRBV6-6	TGTGCCAGCAGTTTGGAAGGAACCCTACGCGGGCAGTACTTC	CASSLEGTLRGQYF
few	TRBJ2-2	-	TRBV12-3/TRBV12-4	TGTGCCAGCAGTTTAACGACGCCCGGGGAGCTGTTTTTT	CASSLTTPGELFF
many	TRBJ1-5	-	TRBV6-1	TGTGCCAGCAGTGAAATGGGGGTCAATCAGCCCCAGCATTTT	CASSEMGVNQPQHF
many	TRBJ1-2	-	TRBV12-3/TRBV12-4	TGTGCCAGCAGTTTGCTTTCAGGGCCTAGCGGCTACACCTTC	CASSLLSGPSGYTF
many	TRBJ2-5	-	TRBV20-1	TGCAGTGCTAGCTTTTTTTCGGAAGAGACCCAGTACTTC	CSASFFSEETQYF
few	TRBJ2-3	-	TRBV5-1	TGCGCCAGCAGCTTGAAGTTCACAGATACGCAGTATTTT	CASSLKFTDTQYF
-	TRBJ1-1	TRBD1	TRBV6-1	TGTGCCAGCAGCCATAGCTGGACAGGGGAGGTGAACACTGAAGCTTTCTTT	CASSHSWTGEVNTEAFF
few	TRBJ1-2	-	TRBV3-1	TGTGCCAGCAGCCGCCGGGGAGAATATGGCTACACCTTC	CASSRRGEYGYTF
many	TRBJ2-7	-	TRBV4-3	TGCGCCAGCAGCAGATCAACGACTGCCTACGAGCAGTACTTC	CASSRSTTAYEQYF
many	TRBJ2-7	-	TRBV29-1	TGCAGCGTTGCCGGGACGGTGTCCTACGAGCAGTACTTC	CSVAGTVSYEQYF
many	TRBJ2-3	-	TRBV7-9	TGTGCCAGCAGCTTCCCGATGTTCGATACGCAGTATTTT	CASSFPMFDTQYF
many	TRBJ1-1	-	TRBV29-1	TGCAGCGTTCGAGTTTCGGCGGACACTGAAGCTTTCTTT	CSVRVSADTEAFF
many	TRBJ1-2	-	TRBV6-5	TGTGCCAGCAGCCGGGACAAAAGCTACACCTTC	CASSRDKSYTF
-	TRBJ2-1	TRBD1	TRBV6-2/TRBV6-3	TGTGCCAGCAGTTTGGGACAGGGTATTGCGTTCTTC	CASSLGQGIAFF
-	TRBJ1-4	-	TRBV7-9	TGTGCCAGCAGCCTGAGACAGGAAAAACTGTTTTTT	CASSLRQEKLFF
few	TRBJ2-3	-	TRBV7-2	TGTGCCAGCACCTCATCGACGGCAGATACGCAGTATTTT	CASTSSTADTQYF
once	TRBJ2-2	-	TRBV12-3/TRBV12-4	TGTGCCAGCAGTTTTGGCCCGGGCCTCAACACCGGGGAGCTGTTTTTT	CASSFGPGLNTGELFF
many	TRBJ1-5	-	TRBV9	TGTGCCAGCAGCGTAGATTCGGATCAGCCCCAGCATTTT	CASSVDSDQPQHF
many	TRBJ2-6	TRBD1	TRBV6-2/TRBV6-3	TGTGCCAGCAGTTACCTGACAGGGGCTGGGGCCAACGTCCTGACTTTC	CASSYLTGAGANVLTF
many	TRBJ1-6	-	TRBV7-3	TGTGCCAGCAGCTTAGCCATAAGGGGCCAAGATTCACCCCTCCACTTT	CASSLAIRGQDSPLHF
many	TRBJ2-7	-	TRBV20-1	TGCAGTGCTAGAGCCTCCCGCGCCCTCTACGAGCAGTACTTC	CSARASRALYEQYF
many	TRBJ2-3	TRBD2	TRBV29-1	TGCAGCGGAGCTAGCGGGGGCACAGATACGCAGTATTTT	CSGASGGTDTQYF
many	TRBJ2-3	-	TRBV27	TGTGCCAGCAACGTCGGTTACGGGGGCACAGATACGCAGTATTTT	CASNVGYGGTDTQYF
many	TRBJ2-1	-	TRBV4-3	TGCGCCAGCAGCCAAGTTCTAGACAATGAGCAGTTCTTC	CASSQVLDNEQFF
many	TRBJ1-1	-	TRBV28	TGTGCCAGCAGTCCCCCCGCGGGGGTGGCTGAAGCTTTCTTT	CASSPPAGVAEAFF
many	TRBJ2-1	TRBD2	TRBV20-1	TGCAGTGCTTCACGACTAGCGGGGGACAATGAGCAGTTCTTC	CSASRLAGDNEQFF
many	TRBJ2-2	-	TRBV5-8	TGTGCCAGCAGCTTGCAGGGGCCGAACACCGGGGAGCTGTTTTTT	CASSLQGPNTGELFF
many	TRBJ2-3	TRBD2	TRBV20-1	TGCAGTGCTAGAGCCCTAGCGGAGATCCCGGATACGCAGTATTTT	CSARALAEIPDTQYF
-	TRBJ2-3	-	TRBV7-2	TGTGCCAGCAGCTTAGCGGCTTCGGGGCTCACAGATACGCAGTATTTT	CASSLAASGLTDTQYF
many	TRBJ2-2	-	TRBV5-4	TGTGCCAGCAGCCTGACCGGGCCCAACACCGGGGAGCTGTTTTTT	CASSLTGPNTGELFF
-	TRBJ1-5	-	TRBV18	TGTGCCAGCTCACAACTAACAGAGAGCAATCAGCCCCAGCATTTT	CASSQLTESNQPQHF
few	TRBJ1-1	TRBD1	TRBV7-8	TGTGCCAGCAGCTTAGGACAGGGAGGTAGCGTGGGGAAAGCTTTCTTT	CASSLGQGGSVGKAFF
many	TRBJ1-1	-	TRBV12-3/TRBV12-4	TGTGCCAGCAGTGTCGGCCCTGAAGCTTTCTTT	CASSVGPEAFF
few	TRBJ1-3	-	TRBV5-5	TGTGCCAGCAGCTTTCCGGGACTCAGATCTGGAAACACCATATATTTT	CASSFPGLRSGNTIYF
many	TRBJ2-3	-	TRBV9	TGTGCCAGCAGCGTAGACCCTAGCGGCACAGATACGCAGTATTTT	CASSVDPSGTDTQYF
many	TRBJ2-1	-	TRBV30	TGTGCCTGGAGTGCTCAGCGATACAATGAGCAGTTCTTC	CAWSAQRYNEQFF
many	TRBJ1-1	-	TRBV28	TGTGCCAGCAGTTTAACGGAACGCTTGAACACTGAAGCTTTCTTT	CASSLTERLNTEAFF